This T cell receptor (beta chain) was sequenced during a study of immune evolution from preneoplasia to lung adenocarcinoma. At the level of the study: HLA loss of heterozygosity: about 7% AIS, more than 14% MIA, 30% to 35% ADC, none AAH. The study, taken as a whole, reports: Highest clonality occurred in KRAS-mutant, not EGFR-mutant or double wild-type, nodules.

Trimming removed 1 base from V and 4 bases from J; junction bases left unmatched: 1. The CDR3 contains 14 residues. Germline CDR1 and CDR2: SGHTA and FQGNSA. Two lung cancer pathologists independently confirmed each histologic diagnosis. Premalignant or tumor cells were enriched by macro-dissection after pathologic assessment. TCRdb's table, derived via immunoSEQ multiplex PCR, lists solely in-frame clones and lacks some. The table lists about 2,600 clones, roughly four fifths of them singletons. With regard to this clone: What it binds is not known.

The chain combines TRBV7-2 with TRBJ1-2; 9 nucleotides align to TRBD1. The TCR was taken from a person between 65 and 80 years old with invasive lung adenocarcinoma. Input material: FFPE invasive lung adenocarcinoma tissue. The CDR3 region has the DNA TGTGCCAGCAGCTTAGGGGGACAGGGCTATGGCTACACCTTC. It yields the protein CASSLGGQGYGYTF.